The entry that follows covers one T cell receptor beta chain sequence. Its specificity is not known. Here immunoSEQ multiplex PCR was the method, and the copy in TCRdb shows in-frame clones only, minus some. This table has around 8,000 clones, roughly 80% appearing once. The sample originates from a study of immune evolution from preneoplasia to lung adenocarcinoma. Study information: HLA loss of heterozygosity: under 7.5% AIS, about 15% MIA, about 35% ADC, none AAH.

CDR3 length equals 14 residues. CDR1 is SEHNR, CDR2 FQNEAQ, per germline (reference sequence). J lost 4 bases, V lost 3 bases, and 5 bases had no gene match. Findings and caveats of the study: Clonality was highest in normal lung, lower in later-stage lesions apparently.

This chain joins TRBV7-9 and TRBJ2-5, with 7 bases matching TRBD1. This TCR came from an older donor with lung adenocarcinoma. The sample was FFPE minimally invasive lung adenocarcinoma tissue. This chain's CDR3 is CASSFDREGETQYF. For the CDR3, the DNA is TGTGCCAGCAGCTTCGACAGGGAAGGAGAGACCCAGTACTTC.